This entry lists 9 T cell receptor beta chains sequenced from one sample in a study of beta chain features in type 1 diabetes (dated by TCRdb to 2016 to 2019). To prepare the library, the immunoSEQ multiplex PCR assay was applied. The High Capacity cDNA Reverse Transcription Kit was used to reverse transcribe all of the isolated RNA, meaning that expressed TCRB transcripts were what got sequenced. TCRdb took this table from immuneACCESS and kept in-frame rearrangements with V and J called. Such tables lack part of the clones; where checked against another copy, unresolved V genes explain under half of the gap, and the rest is unexplained. This sample lists around 690,000 clones; roughly 12% were detected once. Together, the top ten hold more than 0.09% of the sample. These TCRs are of unknown antigen specificity. What the work shows at the level of the full study, not this receptor alone: A moderate but significant shortening of TCRB CDR3 length was observed in type 1 diabetes patients in all four CD4+ subsets.

The sequenced sample consisted of naive CD4+ T cells from blood. The sample's cell subset or site label, in plain terms: true naive CD4+ T cells. These receptors came from a man aged 30 to 45 with type 1 diabetes.

The table lists this clone with a few counts. The genes are TRBV27 and TRBJ2-2; the match to TRBD2 covers 7 bases. J gave up 2 bases and V 5 bases, and 5 bases lay outside the gene matches. The CDR3 consists of 15 residues. Germline V CDR1 and CDR2: MNHEY, SMNVEV (reference sequence). The CDR3 DNA reads TGTGCCAGCAGTGGCAGCGGGGAAAACACCGGGGAGCTGTTTTTT. Translation: CASSGSGENTGELFF.

About this clone itself: Other DNA sequences of this sample code for an identical CDR3. The V and J genes are TRBV5-1 and TRBJ2-1; D is unclear. The CDR3 is 14 residues long. Trimming removed 0 bases at V and 0 bases at J, with 4 bases between. Germline V gene sequence: CDR1 SGHRS, CDR2 YFSETQ. DNA for the CDR3: TGCGCCAGCAGCTTGGGGGGCTCCTACAATGAGCAGTTCTTC. This codes for CASSLGGSYNEQFF.

The chain couples TRBV7-2 to TRBJ2-5; 12 bases are a match to TRBD2. V shed 5 bases and J 6 bases; nucleotides not matched to a gene: 4. The CDR3 spans 14 residues. Germline lookup yields CDR1 SGHTA and CDR2 FQGNSA. The chain's CDR3 is CASSPLAGGKTQYF. As DNA, the CDR3 is TGTGCCAGCAGCCCCCTAGCGGGGGGGAAGACCCAGTACTTC.

This clone was detected a few times. The chain recombines TRBV19 with TRBJ1-4; 9 bases match TRBD1. There are 16 residues in the CDR3. Germline V gene sequence: CDR1 LNHDA, CDR2 SQIVND (reference sequence). After removal of 1 base from V and 4 bases from J, the junction contained 4 bases not matched to a gene. The CDR3 sequence is CASSIGDRDLNEKLFF. Here the CDR3 DNA reads TGTGCCAGTAGTATAGGGGACAGGGACCTTAATGAAAAACTGTTTTTT.

The chain carries TRBV4-3 and TRBJ2-1, with D tentatively TRBD2 (6 bases). From germline, CDR1 is LGHNA and CDR2 YSLEER. The CDR3 sequence is 16 residues long. V lost 3 bases and J 0 bases, leaving 12 bases between the germline ends. CDR3 in amino acids: CASSQDYQGSYNEQFF. CDR3 nucleotide sequence: TGCGCCAGCAGCCAGGACTACCAAGGCTCCTACAATGAGCAGTTCTTC.

This chain uses TRBV28 with TRBJ2-1; D is perhaps TRBD1 or TRBD2 (5 bases each). Looked up from germline, CDR1 is MDHEN and CDR2 is SYDVKM. Deletions cut 1 base from V and 0 bases from J, with 19 bases between. This CDR3 is built from 19 residues. The CDR3 DNA follows: TGTGCCAGCAGTTTATCTTCTGTCCGGGGCCAGAGCTCCTACAATGAGCAGTTCTTC. Protein product: CASSLSSVRGQSSYNEQFF.

The genes are TRBV14 and TRBJ2-2; unclear D gene. Trimming took 2 bases from V and 0 from J, leaving 10 bases between them. The CDR3 is 16 residues long. The V gene's germline CDR1 is SGHDN and CDR2 FVKESK. Here the CDR3 DNA reads TGTGCCAGCAGCCAACACAGTTTTGCGAACACCGGGGAGCTGTTTTTT. Translation gives CASSQHSFANTGELFF.

There are a few counts of this clone. The chain is built from TRBV9 and TRBJ2-5, with 7 bases aligning to TRBD2. V shed 3 bases, J shed 2 bases, and the junction held 4 bases outside the gene matches. This CDR3 is 14 amino acids long. The germline gives CDR1 SGDLS, CDR2 YYNGEE. CDR3 sequence reads: CASSGGRAQETQYF. As DNA, the CDR3 is TGTGCCAGCAGCGGTGGGAGGGCTCAAGAGACCCAGTACTTC. Based on the CDR3 plus reference TRBV9 and TRBJ2-5, the full variable domain is DSGVTQTPKHLITATGQRVTLRCSPRSGDLSVYWYQQSLDQGLQFLIQYYNGEERAKGNILERFSAQQFPDLHSELNLSSLELGDSALYFCASSGGRAQETQYFGPGTRLLVL.

This sequence joins TRBV5-1 and TRBJ1-1; the D gene is possibly TRBD1 (5 bases). Germline CDR1 SGHRS, CDR2 YFSETQ. V lost 0 bases and J 0 bases, leaving 6 bases between the germline ends. CDR3 length: 14 amino acids. This CDR3 is CASSLARVNTEAFF. Written as DNA, the CDR3 is TGCGCCAGCAGCTTGGCCAGGGTGAACACTGAAGCTTTCTTT.